The entry below describes one T cell receptor beta chain. The sample originates from a study of blood T cell repertoires in COVID-19. The wider study: In each case, the material was cDNA or gDNA derived from T cells, B-cell-depleted T cells, or PBMCs.

Study processing details: Reference gene primer amplification in the assay estimated nucleated cell counts. Using immunoSEQ multiplex PCR, the repertoire was profiled, and TCRdb retains in-frame clones only, with some absent. V and J calls and clone size are given by that table; D and trimming were obtained from the DNA. This sample has about 130,000 clones, with over 75% found just once. The germline V gene has CDR1 SGHAT and CDR2 FQNNGV. The CDR3 is made up of 16 amino acids. Trimming took off 1 base at V and 5 bases at J, with 18 bases between the two ends. This receptor was obtained from a man in his 60s with acute or convalescent COVID-19. The sequenced material came from peripheral blood. V gene TRBV11-2 combines with J gene TRBJ2-7, with a weak D call TRBD1 (6 bases). DNA of the CDR3: TGTGCCAGCAGCTTAGGGGTTGGCAGGGGCGGTAACGAGCAGTACTTC. Its protein product is CASSLGVGRGGNEQYF.